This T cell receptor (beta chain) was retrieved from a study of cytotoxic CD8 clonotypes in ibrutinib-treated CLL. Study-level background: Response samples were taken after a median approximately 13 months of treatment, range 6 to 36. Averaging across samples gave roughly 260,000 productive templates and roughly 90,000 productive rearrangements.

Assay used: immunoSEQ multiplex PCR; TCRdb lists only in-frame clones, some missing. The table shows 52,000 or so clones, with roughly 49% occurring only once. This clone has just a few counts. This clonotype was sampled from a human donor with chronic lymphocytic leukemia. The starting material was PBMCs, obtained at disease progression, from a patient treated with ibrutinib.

The CDR3 nucleotides are TGTGCCAGCAGTCATACCACTAGCGGGGGAATGGAGACCCAGTACTTC. Amino acid sequence: CASSHTTSGGMETQYF. V usage is TRBV7-9 and J usage is TRBJ2-5; 11 nucleotides match TRBD2. The CDR3 runs to 16 residues. Unmatched junction bases numbered 11, after V lost 6 bases and J lost 5 bases. Germline CDR1 SEHNR, CDR2 FQNEAQ (reference sequence).